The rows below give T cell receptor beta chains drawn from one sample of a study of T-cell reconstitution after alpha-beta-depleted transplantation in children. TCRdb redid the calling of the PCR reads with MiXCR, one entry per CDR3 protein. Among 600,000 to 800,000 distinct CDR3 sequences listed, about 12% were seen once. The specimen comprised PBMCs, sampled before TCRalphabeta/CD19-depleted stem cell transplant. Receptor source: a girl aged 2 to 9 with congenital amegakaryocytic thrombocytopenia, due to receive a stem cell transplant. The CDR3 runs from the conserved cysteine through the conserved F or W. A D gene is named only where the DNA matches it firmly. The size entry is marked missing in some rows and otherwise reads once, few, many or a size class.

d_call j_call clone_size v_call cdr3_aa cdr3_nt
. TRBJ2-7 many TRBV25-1 CASSSITDISYEQYF TGTGCCAGCAGTTCGATTACAGACATTTCCTACGAGCAGTACTTC
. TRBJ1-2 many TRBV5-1 CASGSEAFEYGYTF TGCGCCAGCGGCAGCGAGGCATTCGAGTATGGCTACACCTTC
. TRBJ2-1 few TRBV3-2 CASSPGGSGSSTGYNEQFF TGTGCCAGCAGCCCCGGGGGTAGCGGGAGTAGTACGGGCTACAATGAGCAGTTCTTC
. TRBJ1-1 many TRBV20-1 CSARPGGNTEAFF TGCAGTGCTAGACCCGGGGGGAACACTGAAGCTTTCTTT
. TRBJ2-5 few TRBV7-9 CASRRQAETQYF TGTGCCAGCAGAAGACAGGCAGAGACCCAGTACTTC
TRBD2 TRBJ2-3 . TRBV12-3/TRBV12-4 CASRAGDTQYF TGTGCCAGTCGAGCGGGGGATACGCAGTATTTT
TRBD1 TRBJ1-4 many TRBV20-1 CSARTGANEKLFF TGCAGTGCTCGGACAGGGGCTAATGAAAAACTGTTTTTT
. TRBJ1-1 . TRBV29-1 CSVEGQTAKNTEAFF TGCAGCGTTGAGGGGCAGACAGCGAAGAACACTGAAGCTTTCTTT
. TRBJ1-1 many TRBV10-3 CAISALGSTGDEAFF TGTGCCATCAGTGCCCTAGGATCGACGGGGGATGAAGCTTTCTTT
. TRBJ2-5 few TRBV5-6 CASSPLQETQYF TGTGCCAGCAGCCCCCTTCAGGAGACCCAGTACTTC
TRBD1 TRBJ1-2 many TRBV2 CASIPDRSGGYTF TGTGCCAGCATTCCGGACAGGTCAGGAGGCTACACCTTC
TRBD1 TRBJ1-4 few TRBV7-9 CSSSSGTGDEKLFF TGTTCCAGCAGCTCCGGGACAGGGGATGAAAAACTGTTTTTT
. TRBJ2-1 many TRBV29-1 CSSIWAINNEQFF TGCAGTAGTATATGGGCGATCAACAATGAGCAGTTCTTC
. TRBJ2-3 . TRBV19 CASSRRPPSATSTDTQYF TGTGCCAGTAGTCGGCGCCCCCCTAGCGCTACTAGCACAGATACGCAGTATTTT
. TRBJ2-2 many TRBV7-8 CASSFVVLAGELFF TGTGCCAGCAGCTTCGTGGTCCTAGCCGGGGAGCTGTTTTTT
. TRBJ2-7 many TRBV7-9 CASSSSLRPEQYF TGTGCCAGCAGCTCGAGCTTAAGACCCGAGCAGTACTTC
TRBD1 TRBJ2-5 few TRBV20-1 CSASYGTGGETQYF TGCAGTGCTAGTTACGGGACAGGGGGGGAGACCCAGTACTTC
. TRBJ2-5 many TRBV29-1 CSYLNRGFDFEAQYF TGCAGCTACTTGAATCGAGGGTTTGACTTTGAGGCCCAGTACTTC
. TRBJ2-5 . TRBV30 CAWIHASSGKETQYF TGTGCCTGGATTCACGCGTCCTCGGGTAAAGAGACCCAGTACTTC
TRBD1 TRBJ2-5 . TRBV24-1 CATSEPGGAETQYF TGTGCCACCAGTGAACCAGGGGGCGCAGAGACCCAGTACTTC
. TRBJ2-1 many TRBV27 CASSLIRATNEQFF TGTGCCAGCAGTTTAATTCGGGCGACCAATGAGCAGTTCTTC
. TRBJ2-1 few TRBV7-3 CASSSTLANEQFF TGTGCCAGCAGCTCTACCCTAGCCAACGAGCAGTTCTTC
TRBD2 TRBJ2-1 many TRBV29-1 CSVERRLAGNNEQFF TGCAGCGTTGAGCGGCGTCTAGCGGGTAACAATGAGCAGTTCTTC
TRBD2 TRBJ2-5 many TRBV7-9 CASSLLLAGATETQYF TGTGCCAGCAGCTTACTCCTAGCGGGAGCCACAGAGACCCAGTACTTC
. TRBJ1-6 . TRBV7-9 CASSPLGDSPLHF TGTGCCAGCAGCCCCCTCGGCGATTCACCCCTCCACTTT
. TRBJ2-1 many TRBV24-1 CATSGQESVGNEQFF TGTGCCACCAGTGGCCAGGAATCGGTGGGGAATGAGCAGTTCTTC
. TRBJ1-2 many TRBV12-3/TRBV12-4 CASSIYYGYTF TGTGCCAGCAGTATTTACTATGGCTACACCTTC
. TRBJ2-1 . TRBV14 CASSLPYDEQFF TGTGCCAGCAGCCTTCCGTACGATGAGCAGTTCTTC
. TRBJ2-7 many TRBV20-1 CSARGGSFDSDEQYF TGCAGTGCTAGAGGGGGGAGTTTTGATTCCGACGAGCAGTACTTC
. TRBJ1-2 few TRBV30 CAWRLVGYTF TGTGCCTGGAGATTAGTTGGCTACACCTTC
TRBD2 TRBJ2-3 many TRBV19 CASSLRGLAGLPDTQYF TGTGCCAGTAGTTTGAGGGGACTAGCGGGACTACCAGATACGCAGTATTTT
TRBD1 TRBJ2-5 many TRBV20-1 CSAKGATQEWTQYF TGCAGTGCCAAGGGGGCAACCCAAGAGTGGACCCAGTACTTC
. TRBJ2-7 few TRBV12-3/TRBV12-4 CASTDNSGAVEEQYF TGTGCCAGCACCGACAACTCGGGGGCGGTCGAGGAGCAGTACTTC
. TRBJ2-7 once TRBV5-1 CASSFDGTREEQYF TGCGCCAGCAGCTTTGACGGGACCCGGGAGGAGCAGTACTTC
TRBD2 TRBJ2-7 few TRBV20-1 CSVMTTSGSSYEQYF TGCAGTGTGATGACTACTAGCGGGAGCTCCTACGAGCAGTACTTC
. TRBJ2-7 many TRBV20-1 CSARVPGLNYEQYF TGCAGTGCTAGAGTGCCAGGGCTAAACTACGAGCAGTACTTC
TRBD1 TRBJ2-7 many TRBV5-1 CASSLGGTGSYEQYF TGCGCCAGCAGCTTGGGAGGGACAGGATCCTACGAGCAGTACTTC
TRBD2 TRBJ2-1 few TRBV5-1 CASSLARAGGSYNEQFF TGCGCCAGCAGCTTGGCCAGAGCGGGAGGGTCCTACAATGAGCAGTTCTTC
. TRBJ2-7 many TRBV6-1 CASTRDSATTYEQYF TGTGCCAGCACCAGGGATTCGGCCACTACCTACGAGCAGTACTTC
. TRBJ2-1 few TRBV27 CASSFSVYEQFF TGTGCCAGCAGTTTCTCAGTGTATGAGCAGTTCTTC
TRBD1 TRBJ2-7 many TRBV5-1 CASSVTSGTGSEQYF TGCGCCAGCAGCGTGACCAGCGGGACAGGGTCCGAGCAGTACTTC
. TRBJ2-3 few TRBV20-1 CSARDLVSPGEGDTQYF TGCAGTGCTAGAGATCTGGTATCGCCGGGAGAAGGAGATACGCAGTATTTT
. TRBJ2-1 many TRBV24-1 CATSDLVVKVGQFF TGTGCCACCAGTGATTTGGTCGTTAAGGTCGGGCAGTTCTTC
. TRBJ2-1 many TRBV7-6 CASSLTGIYSEQFF TGTGCCAGCAGCTTAACCGGAATCTACAGTGAGCAGTTCTTC
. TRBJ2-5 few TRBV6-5 CASSNAETQYF TGTGCCAGCAGTAACGCCGAGACCCAGTACTTC
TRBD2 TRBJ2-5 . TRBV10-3 CAIAAGEETQYF TGTGCCATCGCGGCGGGGGAAGAGACCCAGTACTTC
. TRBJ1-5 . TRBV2 CTFSPRRTPETSNQPQHF TGTACCTTCTCCCCCAGGCGGACACCTGAAACTAGCAATCAGCCCCAGCATTTT
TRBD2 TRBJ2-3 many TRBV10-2 CASPMRRTSGSADTQYF TGCGCCAGCCCGATGCGTCGTACTAGCGGGAGTGCAGATACGCAGTATTTT
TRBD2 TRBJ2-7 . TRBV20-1 CSASNPPSGYF TGCAGTGCTAGTAATCCGCCTAGCGGGTACTTC
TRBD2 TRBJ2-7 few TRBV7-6 CASSLFGTSDEQYF TGTGCCAGCAGCTTATTCGGGACTAGCGACGAGCAGTACTTC
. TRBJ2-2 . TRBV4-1 CASGPDTGELFF TGCGCCAGCGGGCCTGACACCGGGGAGCTGTTTTTT
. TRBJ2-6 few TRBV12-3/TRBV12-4 CASSPQLGPGANVLTF TGTGCCAGCAGTCCCCAACTCGGGCCTGGGGCCAACGTCCTGACTTTC
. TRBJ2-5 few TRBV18 CASSPPSVGETQYF TGTGCCAGCTCACCACCGAGCGTGGGGGAGACCCAGTACTTC
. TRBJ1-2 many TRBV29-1 CSVEIRQWGDGYTF TGCAGCGTTGAAATCCGACAATGGGGCGATGGCTACACCTTC
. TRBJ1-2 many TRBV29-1 CSVDPTVGGYTF TGCAGCGTTGATCCCACGGTAGGAGGCTACACCTTC
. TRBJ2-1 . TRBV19 CASSIRPSSHNEQFF TGTGCCAGTAGTATCCGGCCTAGCAGCCACAATGAGCAGTTCTTC
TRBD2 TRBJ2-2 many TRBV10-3 CAISPAGVGNTGELFF TGTGCCATCAGTCCAGCGGGAGTTGGGAACACCGGGGAGCTGTTTTTT
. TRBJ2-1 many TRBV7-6 CASSFGQPYSYNEQFF TGTGCCAGCAGCTTTGGGCAGCCTTACTCCTACAATGAGCAGTTCTTC
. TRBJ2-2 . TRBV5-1 CASGPRGASNTGELFF TGCGCCAGCGGTCCTCGGGGAGCCTCGAACACCGGGGAGCTGTTTTTT
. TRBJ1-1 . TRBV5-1 CASRYRQIPYTEAFF TGCGCCAGCAGGTACCGACAGATCCCGTACACTGAAGCTTTCTTT